A selection of T cell receptor beta chains follows, all from one sample in a study of blood T cell repertoires in COVID-19. TCRdb's table, derived via immunoSEQ multiplex PCR, lists solely in-frame clones and lacks some. The sample records about 260,000 clones, 83% being singletons. The source material was peripheral blood. These receptors all stem from a woman aged 45-65 years who had recovered from COVID-19. Each CDR3 is given with its conserved first and last residue. The order of the fields is V gene, CDR3 length, clone size, J gene, D gene, CDR3 protein, CDR3 DNA. D genes are given only for firm matches. Clone size is given for some rows only: seen once, a few or many times, or a class if the clone is expanded.

V gene: TRBV14
CDR3 length: 13
clone size: once
J gene: TRBJ1-2
D gene: -
CDR3 protein: CASSQIANYGYTF
CDR3 DNA: TGTGCCAGCAGCCAGATAGCTAACTATGGCTACACCTTC

V gene: TRBV23-1
CDR3 length: 17
clone size: -
J gene: TRBJ1-4
D gene: -
CDR3 protein: CASSPTQGRATNEKLFF
CDR3 DNA: TGCGCCAGCAGTCCGACACAGGGTAGGGCAACTAATGAAAAACTGTTTTTT

V gene: TRBV6-2/TRBV6-3
CDR3 length: 13
clone size: -
J gene: TRBJ1-1
D gene: -
CDR3 protein: CASSLGVQEGAFF
CDR3 DNA: TGTGCCAGCAGCCTCGGCGTCCAGGAGGGGGCTTTCTTT

V gene: TRBV28
CDR3 length: 15
clone size: -
J gene: TRBJ2-5
D gene: TRBD1
CDR3 protein: CASSFEGQGQETQYF
CDR3 DNA: TGTGCCAGCAGTTTCGAGGGACAGGGGCAGGAGACCCAGTACTTC

V gene: TRBV7-9
CDR3 length: 16
clone size: -
J gene: TRBJ1-3
D gene: TRBD1
CDR3 protein: CASSPTGGSEGNTIYF
CDR3 DNA: TGTGCCAGCAGCCCCACAGGGGGATCCGAGGGAAACACCATATATTTT

V gene: TRBV7-2
CDR3 length: 16
clone size: -
J gene: TRBJ1-2
D gene: TRBD1
CDR3 protein: CASSKDRGLGDYGYTF
CDR3 DNA: TGTGCCAGCAGCAAGGACAGGGGGCTGGGGGACTATGGCTACACCTTC

V gene: TRBV7-6
CDR3 length: 15
clone size: -
J gene: TRBJ1-1
D gene: -
CDR3 protein: CASSDKWYLNTEAFF
CDR3 DNA: TGTGCCAGCTCCGACAAGTGGTATTTGAACACTGAAGCTTTCTTT

V gene: TRBV10-3
CDR3 length: 16
clone size: -
J gene: TRBJ1-2
D gene: -
CDR3 protein: CAISESRQGRDYGYTF
CDR3 DNA: TGTGCCATCAGTGAGTCGAGGCAGGGGAGAGACTATGGCTACACCTTC

V gene: TRBV7-3
CDR3 length: 17
clone size: -
J gene: TRBJ2-2
D gene: TRBD2
CDR3 protein: CASSFFSGGPNTGELFF
CDR3 DNA: TGTGCCAGCAGCTTTTTTAGCGGGGGGCCTAACACCGGGGAGCTGTTTTTT

V gene: TRBV6-2/TRBV6-3
CDR3 length: 13
clone size: -
J gene: TRBJ1-5
D gene: TRBD1
CDR3 protein: CASSLTGYNPQHF
CDR3 DNA: TGTGCCAGCAGTTTGACAGGGTATAACCCCCAGCATTTT

V gene: TRBV19
CDR3 length: 12
clone size: -
J gene: TRBJ2-1
D gene: -
CDR3 protein: CASSILAGEQFF
CDR3 DNA: TGTGCCAGTAGTATTCTAGCAGGTGAGCAGTTCTTC

V gene: TRBV4-2
CDR3 length: 16
clone size: -
J gene: TRBJ1-4
D gene: -
CDR3 protein: CASSHAVGGIDEKLFF
CDR3 DNA: TGTGCCAGCAGCCACGCCGTAGGAGGAATTGATGAAAAACTGTTTTTT

V gene: TRBV7-8
CDR3 length: 16
clone size: -
J gene: TRBJ2-1
D gene: TRBD2
CDR3 protein: CASSLLTSGGYNEQFF
CDR3 DNA: TGTGCCAGCAGCTTGTTGACCAGCGGGGGGTACAATGAGCAGTTCTTC

V gene: TRBV3-1/TRBV3-2
CDR3 length: 18
clone size: -
J gene: TRBJ2-3
D gene: -
CDR3 protein: CASSPDYNPIYSTDTQYF
CDR3 DNA: TGTGCCAGCAGCCCGGACTATAACCCGATTTATAGCACAGATACGCAGTATTTT

V gene: TRBV9
CDR3 length: 14
clone size: -
J gene: TRBJ2-3
D gene: TRBD2
CDR3 protein: CASSVRGGTDTQYF
CDR3 DNA: TGTGCCAGCAGCGTACGGGGGGGCACAGATACGCAGTATTTT

V gene: TRBV30
CDR3 length: 15
clone size: -
J gene: TRBJ1-5
D gene: -
CDR3 protein: CAWSYGGGANQPQHF
CDR3 DNA: TGTGCCTGGAGCTATGGGGGGGGTGCCAATCAGCCCCAGCATTTT

V gene: TRBV30
CDR3 length: 13
clone size: -
J gene: TRBJ2-7
D gene: -
CDR3 protein: CAWSVYPGWEQYF
CDR3 DNA: TGTGCCTGGAGTGTTTACCCCGGGTGGGAGCAGTACTTC